Reported below is one TCR beta chain. Clones were read by immunoSEQ multiplex PCR, and TCRdb kept only the in-frame ones, dropping some. The table lists some 39,000 clones, about 88% of them singletons. Time point given: peripheral blood 6 weeks after treatment start. The germline CDR1 and CDR2 sequences are SGHTA and FQGNSA. Between the trimmed V and J ends, which lost 0 bases and 2 bases, there was a span of 7 bases. This CDR3 has 14 residues. These data belong to a study of PD-L1 blockade in urothelial cancer. The sequencing used PBMCs, collected around atezolizumab (anti-PD-L1) treatment. The TCR comes from a man between 70 and 80 years old with urothelial cancer. The chain links TRBV7-2 to TRBJ2-5; no definite D call. Here the CDR3 DNA reads TGTGCCAGCAGCTTAGCGGGCGCTCAAGAGACCCAGTACTTC. The encoded protein is CASSLAGAQETQYF.